A selection of T cell receptor beta chains follows, all from one sample in a study of cytomegalovirus exposure and HLA in healthy donors. Measured with immunoSEQ multiplex PCR; TCRdb has only the in-frame clones, and not every one. The data show some 130,000 clones, 80% to 90% seen once. Sequenced material: PBMCs. The receptor set was obtained from a man aged 18 to 30 in good health and CMV-seronegative. The CDR3 runs from the conserved cysteine through the conserved F or W. The D gene is left open where the match is weak. Clone size is shown for a subset of rows, as once, few, many or a class of expanded clone.

>TRBV19|.|TRBJ2-5|.
TGTGCCAGTGGAGGGCGAACCCAAGAGACCCAGTACTTC
CASGGRTQETQYF
>TRBV7-9|.|TRBJ1-3|.
TGTGCCAGCCATCCGGGACACCGCCTCTCTGGAAACACCATATATTTT
CASHPGHRLSGNTIYF
>TRBV5-4|.|TRBJ2-5|.
TGTGCCAGCAGCTTGGCGAGAAAACAAGAGACCCAGTACTTC
CASSLARKQETQYF
>TRBV5-4|TRBD1|TRBJ1-6|few
TGTGCCAGCAGCCTGGACAGGGTGAATTCACCCCTCCACTTT
CASSLDRVNSPLHF
>TRBV5-6|.|TRBJ1-2|.
TGTGCCAGCACAGGGACTAACTATGGCTACACCTTC
CASTGTNYGYTF
>TRBV11-2|TRBD1|TRBJ1-4|.
TGTGCCAGCAGCTTGGCCGACAGGGGGGGAAATGAAAAACTGTTTTTT
CASSLADRGGNEKLFF
>TRBV5-6|TRBD2|TRBJ2-1|.
TGTGCCAGCAGCCCAGGACTAGCGGGAGTTGTCTACAATGAGCAGTTCTTC
CASSPGLAGVVYNEQFF
>TRBV7-7|.|TRBJ2-5|few
TGTGCCAGCAGCTTTTCGGGAGAAGAGACCCAGTACTTC
CASSFSGEETQYF
>TRBV5-4|.|TRBJ2-5|.
TGTGCCAGCAGCTTGGGGGACATACCCCAAGAGACCCAGTACTTC
CASSLGDIPQETQYF
>TRBV5-1|TRBD1|TRBJ2-5|.
TGCGCCAGCAGCCTCGGGACAGGGGAACATGAGACCCAGTACTTC
CASSLGTGEHETQYF
>TRBV27|.|TRBJ2-5|.
TGTGCCAGCGGACACCCCGGAAGGGAGACCCAGTACTTC
CASGHPGRETQYF
>TRBV5-1|TRBD1|TRBJ2-5|.
TGCGCCAGCAGCTTCGGACAGGGGGTTGAAGAGACCCAGTACTTC
CASSFGQGVEETQYF
>TRBV27|TRBD1|TRBJ2-3|.
TGTGCCAGCAGTTGGACAGGGCCCACAGATACGCAGTATTTT
CASSWTGPTDTQYF
>TRBV15|TRBD2|TRBJ2-2|.
TGTGCCACCAGCAGAGATCGGCGGGGGGCCGGACCCGGGGAGCTGTTTTTT
CATSRDRRGAGPGELFF
>TRBV21-1|.|TRBJ2-2|.
TGTGCCACCGTCGGAGAACAGGGGCTGTGTTACACCGGGGAGCTGTTTTTT
CATVGEQGLCYTGELFF
>TRBV7-8|.|TRBJ2-6|medium-sized
TGTGCCAGCAGCTTAGGTCGGGGGGCGAAGGCTGGGGCCAACGTCCTGACTTTC
CASSLGRGAKAGANVLTF
>TRBV2|.|TRBJ2-1|.
TGTGCCAGCAGTGTAGGGGGGGGATGGGAGCAGTTCTTC
CASSVGGGWEQFF
>TRBV19|TRBD2|TRBJ2-1|.
TGTGCCAGTAGTCGCCGGCGGGAGAGTTACAATGAGCAGTTCTTC
CASSRRRESYNEQFF
>TRBV7-6|TRBD1|TRBJ2-7|.
TGTGCCAGCAGCCCCCGAGGGACAGCCTACGAGCAGTACTTC
CASSPRGTAYEQYF
>TRBV7-6|TRBD1|TRBJ2-2|once
TGTGCCAGCAGCTTACAAGGACAGGGGGCCGGGGAGCTGTTTTTT
CASSLQGQGAGELFF
>TRBV5-7|.|TRBJ1-2|.
TGTGCCAGCAGCTTAGGGGGTCTGGGCGGCTACACCTTC
CASSLGGLGGYTF
>TRBV19|TRBD1|TRBJ1-1|many
TGTGCCAGTAGTATAGCTCCGACAGGGGGTGGTGAAGCTTTCTTT
CASSIAPTGGGEAFF
>TRBV19|TRBD2|TRBJ2-3|.
TGTGCCAGTAGTATAGCCCCGGGACTAGCGGGAACGCCCCCAGATACGCAGTATTTT
CASSIAPGLAGTPPDTQYF
>TRBV4-2|.|TRBJ2-7|few
TGTGCCAGCAGCCAGGGCACAGGAGCCGAGCAGTACTTC
CASSQGTGAEQYF
>TRBV28|.|TRBJ1-1|.
TGTGCCAGCCCTTCCAGCGGGGGGAGGGCTGAAGCTTTCTTT
CASPSSGGRAEAFF
>TRBV5-1|TRBD1|TRBJ1-4|.
TGCGCCAGCAGCTCCGCAGGGGGCGTCGAAAAACTGTTTTTT
CASSSAGGVEKLFF
>TRBV7-2|TRBD1|TRBJ1-2|.
TGTGCCAGCAGCTCGGGACAGAGCCGCTATGGCTACACCTTC
CASSSGQSRYGYTF
>TRBV19|.|TRBJ1-2|.
TGTGCCAGTATCTCGGACAGAGCTAACTATGGCTACACCTTC
CASISDRANYGYTF
>TRBV30|TRBD1|TRBJ1-2|.
TGTGCCTGGGACAGGGGGCAGGGGGCGGGTCACTATGGCTACACCTTC
CAWDRGQGAGHYGYTF
>TRBV6-4|TRBD2|TRBJ2-5|once
TGTGCCAGCAGTGTCGGAGCGGGGGGCCAAGAGACCCAGTACTTC
CASSVGAGGQETQYF
>TRBV19|TRBD1|TRBJ1-4|.
TGTGCCACCTCGGGACAGAGAAATGAAAAACTGTTTTTT
CATSGQRNEKLFF
>TRBV9|TRBD1|TRBJ2-2|few
TGTGCCAGCAGCGTAGGGGGACAGGGGTTAAACACCGGGGAGCTGTTTTTT
CASSVGGQGLNTGELFF
>TRBV2|.|TRBJ2-1|.
TGTGCCAGCAGTCCTCAGCTACGACAGGGAGGAAATGAGCAGTTCTTC
CASSPQLRQGGNEQFF
>TRBV18|.|TRBJ2-4|.
TGTGCCAGCTCACTAACCGGGTCCGAGATAGCCAAAAACATTCAGTACTTC
CASSLTGSEIAKNIQYF
>TRBV2|.|TRBJ2-2|.
TGTGCCAGCAGTGCTGGAGTAGGCGGGGAGCTGTTTTTT
CASSAGVGGELFF
>TRBV6-5|.|TRBJ2-7|.
TGTGCCAGCAGTTACTCGCGGGACAGAACCTACGAGCAGTACTTC
CASSYSRDRTYEQYF
>TRBV6-5|.|TRBJ2-7|.
TGTGCCAGCAGCGGTCCAGAGCAGTACTTC
CASSGPEQYF
>TRBV7-9|.|TRBJ1-4|few
TGTGCCGGCAGGGGCGCTAATGAAAAACTGTTTTTT
CAGRGANEKLFF
>TRBV18|TRBD1|TRBJ1-2|.
TGTGCCAGCTCACCCGAGGGACAGGGCACGGGCTACACCTTC
CASSPEGQGTGYTF
>TRBV7-2|TRBD1|TRBJ2-7|.
TGTGCCAGCACCCGACAGGGGGGGGGCTCCTACGAGCAGTACTTC
CASTRQGGGSYEQYF
>TRBV5-6|TRBD1|TRBJ2-1|.
TGTGCCAGCAGCTTTAAATCCGCGGTTTTGGGACAGGGGTTAGGTGAGCAGTTCTTC
CASSFKSAVLGQGLGEQFF
>TRBV6-5|.|TRBJ1-3|.
TGTGCCACGGCGGGGTTGAGCTCTGGAAACACCATATATTTT
CATAGLSSGNTIYF
>TRBV27|.|TRBJ1-2|.
TGTGCCAGCAGTTTGAAGGGGTCTAACTATGGCTACACCTTC
CASSLKGSNYGYTF
>TRBV2|.|TRBJ1-6|.
TGTGCCAGCACCAGGGCCCGAAATTCACCCCTCCACTTT
CASTRARNSPLHF
>TRBV6-1|.|TRBJ1-1|.
TGTGCCAGCAGCCGGACAGAGAACACTGAAGCTTTCTTT
CASSRTENTEAFF